A single sample is the source of the 10 T cell receptor beta chains below, sequenced in a study of T cells after yellow fever vaccination. TCRdb called the 5' RACE reads again in MiXCR, with one record for every CDR3 protein. The repertoire includes roughly 310,000 distinct CDR3 sequences, around 3.6% of them detected once, and 23% sits in the top ten. The sample in question was PBMCs, obtained on the day of the yellow fever booster vaccination. The receptors here all came from a man between 18 and 29 years old who received the YFV17D yellow fever vaccine.

This clonotype appeared many times. V gene TRBV5-1 combines with J gene TRBJ2-7; 8 bases agree with TRBD2. Germline V lookup: CDR1 SGHRS, CDR2 YFSETQ. This CDR3 is built from 14 residues. Trimming at V came to 4 bases and at J to 0 bases, leaving 3 bases not matched to a gene. The CDR3, as DNA: TGCGCCAGCAGCCCCGGGGGGGCCTCCTACGAGCAGTACTTC. This gives the protein CASSPGGASYEQYF.

This clonotype was picked up many times. The chain combines TRBV11-2 with TRBJ1-6, with unresolved D. V was trimmed by 5 bases and J by 4 bases, leaving 9 bases between them. This CDR3 is built from 14 residues. Germline CDR1 and CDR2: SGHAT and FQNNGV. DNA for the CDR3: TGTGCCAGCAGCCCGACTCAGTATAATTCACCCCTCCACTTT. This encodes CASSPTQYNSPLHF. Complete variable domain (other parts from reference TRBV11-2 and TRBJ1-6): EAGVAQSPRYKIIEKRQSVAFWCNPISGHATLYWYQQILGQGPKLLIQFQNNGVVDDSQLPKDRFSAERLKGVDSTLKIQPAKLEDSAVYLCASSPTQYNSPLHFGNGTRLTVT.

This clonotype has more than one count but fewer than ten. The chain uses TRBV12-3 or TRBV12-4 and TRBJ1-2, with D hard to call. CDR3 size: 12 residues. The V and J ends lost 6 bases and 8 bases respectively, with 13 bases between them. Here the CDR3 reads CASSPSGGGYTF. CDR3 nucleotides: TGTGCCAGCAGCCCTAGTGGCGGGGGCTACACCTTC.

The chain links TRBV14 to TRBJ2-5; tentatively, D is TRBD2 (6 bases). Germline V gene sequence: CDR1 SGHDN, CDR2 FVKESK. V was cut by 2 bases and J by 5 bases, with 15 bases left in between. This CDR3 comprises 15 residues. The CDR3 protein is CASSQQAGKVETQYF. The CDR3 region has the DNA TGTGCCAGCAGCCAACAGGCGGGAAAGGTGGAGACCCAGTACTTC.

This clonotype was detected a few times. V gene TRBV29-1 combines with J gene TRBJ2-1; D is unclear. The V end lost 4 bases, the J end lost 9 bases, and 16 bases lay between the germline ends. Germline CDR1 and CDR2: SQVTM and ANQGSEA. CDR3 size: 13 residues. The CDR3 loop reads CSVGGVETTEQFF. CDR3 nucleotides: TGCAGCGTTGGTGGGGTGGAGACCACTGAGCAGTTCTTC.

This clonotype was counted only a few times. The chain uses TRBV5-5 and TRBJ2-6; D perhaps matches TRBD1 (6 bases). The CDR3 is 21 residues long. Germline CDR1 is SGHKS and CDR2 is YYEKEE (reference sequence). Trimming pared 4 bases from V and 2 bases from J, leaving 28 bases between. Here the CDR3 DNA reads TGTGCCAGCAGCCCCGCCCCCGTGTGGATGGGGGCCAAGGCTGGGGCCAACGTCCTGACTTTC. Its translation: CASSPAPVWMGAKAGANVLTF.

This clonotype has at least ten counts. The rearrangement joins TRBV5-1 to TRBJ2-7; TRBD2 agrees at 14 bases. V was pared by 3 bases and J by 6 bases, with 5 bases of the junction left unmatched. This CDR3 is 15 amino acids long. The V gene's germline CDR1 is SGHRS and CDR2 YFSETQ. For the CDR3, the DNA is TGCGCCAGCAGCTACGGACTAGCGGGGGGAAGCGAGCAGTACTTC. This sequence encodes CASSYGLAGGSEQYF.

V and J are TRBV6-5 and TRBJ1-1, with D hard to call. The CDR3 sequence is 13 residues long. Germline CDR1 and CDR2: MNHEY and SVGAGI. Trimming removed 2 bases from V and 0 bases from J, with 4 bases in between. This chain's CDR3 is CASSYQVNTEAFF. The CDR3, as DNA: TGTGCCAGCAGTTACCAGGTGAACACTGAAGCTTTCTTT.

This clonotype has only a few counts. CDR3 loop: CASSLDGLVETQYF. CDR3 nucleotide sequence: TGTGCCAGCAGCTTAGATGGACTAGTGGAGACCCAGTACTTC. The chain employs TRBV7-2 and TRBJ2-5, with TRBD2 matching over 7 bases. The CDR3 loop spans 14 amino acids. Trimming at V came to 1 base and at J to 5 bases, leaving 4 bases not matched to a gene. From germline, CDR1 is SGHTA and CDR2 FQGNSA.

This clonotype was found a few times. This rearrangement joins TRBV7-2 to TRBJ2-5; either TRBD1 or TRBD2 may fit D (7 bases each). This CDR3 is 15 amino acids long. The V gene's germline CDR1 is SGHTA and CDR2 FQGNSA. V was cut by 5 bases and J by 5 bases, with 18 bases left in between. The CDR3 DNA is TGTGCCAGCAGCCAGGGAGGGGGCAAGGGGGAGACCCAGTACTTC. Its protein product is CASSQGGGKGETQYF.